This T cell receptor beta chain was recovered during a study of glioma-infiltrating T cells. Study findings and constraints: Very few CDR3 sequences were shared between tissue and blood. Non-neoplastic patients had below-expected tissue-blood divergence, while all gliomas exceeded expectation.

This clonotype was seen repeatedly, ten times or more. Antigen specificity is unknown. Using RNA template, CDR3s of TCR alpha and beta were amplified with iRepertoire arm-PCR. For one-step reverse transcription and amplification, roughly 100-400 ng of tissue mRNA or PBMC total RNA was used. Via MiXCR, TCRdb re-called the multiplex PCR reads, giving one row per CDR3 protein. The sample includes some 93,000 distinct CDR3 sequences, 35% to 50% of them seen just once. Germline loops: CDR1 SEHNR, CDR2 FQNEAQ (reference sequence). The CDR3 is 14 residues long. V dropped 1 base and J dropped 8 bases, with 11 bases sitting between them.

The chain has TRBV7-9 and TRBJ1-4; the D is unclear. This receptor was taken from a human donor with low-grade glioma or glioblastoma, undergoing nonglioma brain surgery, or in good health (not recorded which). Specimen: glioma tissue, nonneoplastic brain tissue, or PBMCs (not recorded which). Here the CDR3 reads CASSLGRVGEKLFF. CDR3 coding DNA: TGTGCCAGCAGCTTAGGTCGAGTTGGAGAAAAACTGTTTTTT.